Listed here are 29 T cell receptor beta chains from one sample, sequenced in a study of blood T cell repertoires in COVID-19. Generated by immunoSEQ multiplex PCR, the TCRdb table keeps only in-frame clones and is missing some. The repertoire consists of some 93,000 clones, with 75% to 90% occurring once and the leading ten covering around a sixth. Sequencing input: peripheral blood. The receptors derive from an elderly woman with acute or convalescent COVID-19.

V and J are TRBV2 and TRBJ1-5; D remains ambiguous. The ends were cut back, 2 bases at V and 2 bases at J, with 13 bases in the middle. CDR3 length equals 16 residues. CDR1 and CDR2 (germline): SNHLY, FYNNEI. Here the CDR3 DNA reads TGTGCCAGCAGTGAATTGGGCAGGATGGGCAATCAGCCCCAGCATTTT. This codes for CASSELGRMGNQPQHF.

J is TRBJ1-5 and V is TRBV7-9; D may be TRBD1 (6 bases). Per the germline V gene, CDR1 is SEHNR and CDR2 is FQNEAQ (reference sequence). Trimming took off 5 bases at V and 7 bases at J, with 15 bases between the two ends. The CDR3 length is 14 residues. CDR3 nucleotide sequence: TGTGCCAGCAGCCCCCCGGGACACACCCAGCCCCAGCATTTT. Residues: CASSPPGHTQPQHF.

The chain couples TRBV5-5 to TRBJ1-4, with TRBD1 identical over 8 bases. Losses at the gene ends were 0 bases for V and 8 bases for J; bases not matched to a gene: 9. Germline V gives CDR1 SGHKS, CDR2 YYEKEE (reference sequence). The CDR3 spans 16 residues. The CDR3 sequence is CASSLGASGGWEKLFF. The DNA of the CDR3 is TGTGCCAGCAGCTTGGGTGCGTCAGGGGGCTGGGAAAAACTGTTTTTT.

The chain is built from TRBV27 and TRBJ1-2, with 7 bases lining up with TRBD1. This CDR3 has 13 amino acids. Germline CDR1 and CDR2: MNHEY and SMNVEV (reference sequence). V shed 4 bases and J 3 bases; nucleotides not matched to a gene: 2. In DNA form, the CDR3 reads TGTGCCAGCAGTTCGGGACAGTACTATGGCTACACCTTC. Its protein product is CASSSGQYYGYTF.

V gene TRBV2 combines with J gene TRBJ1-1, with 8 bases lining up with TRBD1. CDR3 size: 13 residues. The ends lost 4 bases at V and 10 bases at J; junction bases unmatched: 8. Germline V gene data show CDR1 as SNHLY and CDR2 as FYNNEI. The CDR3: CASSVDRGVGAFF. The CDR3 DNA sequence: TGTGCCAGCAGTGTTGACAGGGGTGTTGGAGCTTTCTTT.

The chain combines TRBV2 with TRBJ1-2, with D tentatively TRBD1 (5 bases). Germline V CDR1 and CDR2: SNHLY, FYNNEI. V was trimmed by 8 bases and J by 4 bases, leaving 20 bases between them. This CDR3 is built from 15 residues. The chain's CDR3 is CASLPNVGVSYGYTF. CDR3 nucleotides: TGTGCCAGCCTCCCTAACGTAGGGGTTTCCTATGGCTACACCTTC.

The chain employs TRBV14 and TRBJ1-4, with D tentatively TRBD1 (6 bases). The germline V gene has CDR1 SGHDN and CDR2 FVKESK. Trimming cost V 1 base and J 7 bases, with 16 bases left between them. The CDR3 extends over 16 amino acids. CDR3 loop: CASSQGQVGAGEKLFF. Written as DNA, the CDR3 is TGTGCCAGCAGCCAAGGACAGGTGGGGGCGGGTGAAAAACTGTTTTTT.

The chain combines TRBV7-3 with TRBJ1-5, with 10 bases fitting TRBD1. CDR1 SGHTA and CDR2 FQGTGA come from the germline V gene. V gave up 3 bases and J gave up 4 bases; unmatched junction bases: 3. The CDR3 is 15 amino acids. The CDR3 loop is CASSFRTGGNQPQHF. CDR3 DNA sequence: TGTGCCAGCAGCTTCCGGACAGGGGGTAATCAGCCCCAGCATTTT.

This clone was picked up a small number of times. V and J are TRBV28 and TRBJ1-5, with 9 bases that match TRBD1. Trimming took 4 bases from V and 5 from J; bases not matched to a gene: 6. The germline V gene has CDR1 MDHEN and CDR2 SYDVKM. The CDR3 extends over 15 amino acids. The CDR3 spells CASSSDRGVYQPQHF. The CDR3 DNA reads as TGTGCCAGCAGTTCGGACAGGGGTGTTTATCAGCCCCAGCATTTT.

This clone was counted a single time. DNA of the CDR3: TGTGCCAGCTCACCCCGACAGGAAATGAACACTGAAGCTTTCTTT. Translation: CASSPRQEMNTEAFF. The genes are TRBV18 and TRBJ1-1; D might be TRBD1 (6 bases). The V gene's germline CDR1 is KGHSH and CDR2 LQKENI. V shed 3 bases and J shed 0 bases, with 11 bases lying between them. CDR3 length: 15 residues.

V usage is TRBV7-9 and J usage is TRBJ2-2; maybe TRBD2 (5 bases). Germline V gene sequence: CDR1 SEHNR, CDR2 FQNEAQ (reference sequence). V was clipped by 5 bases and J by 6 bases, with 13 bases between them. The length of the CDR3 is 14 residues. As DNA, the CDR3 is TGTGCCAGCAGCCCTCGACCGCGGGCCGGGGAGCTGTTTTTT. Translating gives CASSPRPRAGELFF.

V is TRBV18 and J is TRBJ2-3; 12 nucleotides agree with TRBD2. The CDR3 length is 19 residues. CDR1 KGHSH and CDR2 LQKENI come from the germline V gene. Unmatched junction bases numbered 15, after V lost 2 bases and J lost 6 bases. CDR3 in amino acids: CASSPSPVTSGGFRDTQYF. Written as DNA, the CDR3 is TGTGCCAGCTCACCATCGCCGGTGACTAGCGGGGGCTTTAGGGATACGCAGTATTTT.

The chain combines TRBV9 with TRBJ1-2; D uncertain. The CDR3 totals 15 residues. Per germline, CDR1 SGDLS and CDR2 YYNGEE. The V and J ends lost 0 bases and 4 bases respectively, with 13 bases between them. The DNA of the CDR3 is TGTGCCAGCAGCGTAGGTACAGCTTATCGCTATGGCTACACCTTC. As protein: CASSVGTAYRYGYTF.

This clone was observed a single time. The CDR3 DNA follows: TGTGCCAGTAGTATAGACCGGACAGGTGAAGAGACCCAGTACTTC. It specifies CASSIDRTGEETQYF. This chain joins TRBV19 and TRBJ2-5; 7 bases line up with TRBD1. Unmatched junction bases numbered 4, after V lost 0 bases and J lost 3 bases. This CDR3 contains 15 residues. Germline V gene sequence: CDR1 LNHDA, CDR2 SQIVND (reference sequence).

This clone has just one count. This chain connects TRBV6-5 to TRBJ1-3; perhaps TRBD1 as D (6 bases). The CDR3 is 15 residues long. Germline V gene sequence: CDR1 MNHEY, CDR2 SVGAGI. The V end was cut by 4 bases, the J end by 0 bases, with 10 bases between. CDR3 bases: TGTGCCAGCAGTTCCAGGGGCCTCTCTGGAAACACCATATATTTT. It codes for CASSSRGLSGNTIYF.

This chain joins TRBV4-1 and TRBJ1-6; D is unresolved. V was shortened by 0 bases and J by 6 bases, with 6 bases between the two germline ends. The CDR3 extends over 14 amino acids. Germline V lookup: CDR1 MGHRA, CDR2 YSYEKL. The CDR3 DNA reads TGCGCCAGCAGCCAAGACAGTTTTAATTCACCCCTCCACTTT. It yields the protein CASSQDSFNSPLHF.

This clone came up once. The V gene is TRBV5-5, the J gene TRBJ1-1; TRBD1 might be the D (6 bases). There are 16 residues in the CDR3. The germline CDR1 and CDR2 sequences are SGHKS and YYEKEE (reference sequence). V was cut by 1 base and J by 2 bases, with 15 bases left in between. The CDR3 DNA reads TGTGCCAGCAGCTTGTGGTATGAGGACAGAAACACTGAAGCTTTCTTT. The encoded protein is CASSLWYEDRNTEAFF.

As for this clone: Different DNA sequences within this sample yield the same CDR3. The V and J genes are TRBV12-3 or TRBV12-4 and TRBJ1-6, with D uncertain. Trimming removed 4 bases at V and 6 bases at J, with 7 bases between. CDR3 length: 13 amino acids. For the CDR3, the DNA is TGTGCCAGCAGTTCTCCGGGTAATTCACCCCTCCACTTT. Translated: CASSSPGNSPLHF.

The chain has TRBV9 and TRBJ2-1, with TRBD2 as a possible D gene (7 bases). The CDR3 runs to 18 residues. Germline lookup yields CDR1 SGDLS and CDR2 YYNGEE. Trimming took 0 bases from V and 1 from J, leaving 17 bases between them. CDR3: CASSVGGGAQRSYNEQFF. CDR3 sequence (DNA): TGTGCCAGCAGCGTAGGAGGGGGGGCCCAGAGGTCCTACAATGAGCAGTTCTTC.

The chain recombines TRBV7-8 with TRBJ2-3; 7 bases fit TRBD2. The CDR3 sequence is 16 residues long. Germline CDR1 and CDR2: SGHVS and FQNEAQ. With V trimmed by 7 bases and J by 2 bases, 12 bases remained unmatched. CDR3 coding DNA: TGTGCCAGCACCGAAGGAGGTAGCGGGCCCACAGATACGCAGTATTTT. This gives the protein CASTEGGSGPTDTQYF.

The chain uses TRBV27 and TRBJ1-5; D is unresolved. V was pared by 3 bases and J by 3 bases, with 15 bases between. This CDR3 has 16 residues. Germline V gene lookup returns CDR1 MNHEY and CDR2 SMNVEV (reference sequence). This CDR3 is CASSFLDGRTNQPQHF. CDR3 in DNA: TGTGCCAGCAGTTTTCTCGACGGGAGGACCAATCAGCCCCAGCATTTT.

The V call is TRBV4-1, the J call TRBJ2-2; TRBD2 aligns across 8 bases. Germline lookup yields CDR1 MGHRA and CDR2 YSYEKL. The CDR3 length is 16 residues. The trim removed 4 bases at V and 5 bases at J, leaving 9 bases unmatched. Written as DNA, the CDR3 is TGCGCCAGCAGCCCCCGAGCGGGGGTAGAAACCGGGGAGCTGTTTTTT. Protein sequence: CASSPRAGVETGELFF.

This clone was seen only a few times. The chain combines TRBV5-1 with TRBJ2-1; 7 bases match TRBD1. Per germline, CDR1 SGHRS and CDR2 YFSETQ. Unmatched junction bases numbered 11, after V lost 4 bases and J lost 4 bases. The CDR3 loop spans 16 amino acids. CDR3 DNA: TGCGCCAGCAGCCGCGCGACAGGGATTAATTACAATGAGCAGTTCTTC. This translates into CASSRATGINYNEQFF.

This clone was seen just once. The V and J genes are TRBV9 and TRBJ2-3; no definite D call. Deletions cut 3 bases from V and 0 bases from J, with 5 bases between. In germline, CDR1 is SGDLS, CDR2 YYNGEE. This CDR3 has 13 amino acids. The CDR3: CASSESSTDTQYF. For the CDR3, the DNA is TGTGCCAGCAGCGAATCTAGCACAGATACGCAGTATTTT.

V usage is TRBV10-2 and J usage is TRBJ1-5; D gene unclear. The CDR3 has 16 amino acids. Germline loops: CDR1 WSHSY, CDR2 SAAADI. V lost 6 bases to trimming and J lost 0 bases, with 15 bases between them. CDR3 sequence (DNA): TGCGCCAGCAGCCCTATGGGAGGCCGTAGCAATCAGCCCCAGCATTTT. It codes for CASSPMGGRSNQPQHF.

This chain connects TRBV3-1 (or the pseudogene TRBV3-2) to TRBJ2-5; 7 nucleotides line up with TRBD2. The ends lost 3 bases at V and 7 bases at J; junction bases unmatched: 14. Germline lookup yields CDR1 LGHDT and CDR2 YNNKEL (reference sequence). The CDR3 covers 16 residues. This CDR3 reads CASSQEGEAGPSTQYF. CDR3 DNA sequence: TGTGCCAGCAGCCAGGAGGGAGAAGCGGGGCCTTCGACCCAGTACTTC.

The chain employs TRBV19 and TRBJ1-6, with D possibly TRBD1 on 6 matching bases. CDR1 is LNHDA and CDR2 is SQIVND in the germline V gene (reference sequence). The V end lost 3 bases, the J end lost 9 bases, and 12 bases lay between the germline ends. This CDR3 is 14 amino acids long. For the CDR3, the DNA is TGTGCCAGTAGTATCTGGACAGTTCTTTCACCCCTCCACTTT. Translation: CASSIWTVLSPLHF.

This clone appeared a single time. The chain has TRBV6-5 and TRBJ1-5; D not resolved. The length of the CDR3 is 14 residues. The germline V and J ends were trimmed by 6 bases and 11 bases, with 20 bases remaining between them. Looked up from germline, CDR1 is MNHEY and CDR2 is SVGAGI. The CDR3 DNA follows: TGTGCCAGCAGCCCCCAGGCCATTAACTCGGCCCAGCATTTT. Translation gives CASSPQAINSAQHF.

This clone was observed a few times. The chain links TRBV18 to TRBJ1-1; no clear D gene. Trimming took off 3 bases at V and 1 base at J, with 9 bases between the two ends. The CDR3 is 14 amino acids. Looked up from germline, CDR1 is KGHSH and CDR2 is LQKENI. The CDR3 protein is CASSPTRRNTEAFF. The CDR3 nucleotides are TGTGCCAGCTCACCGACCCGGAGGAACACTGAAGCTTTCTTT.